A selection of T cell receptor beta chains follows, all from one sample in a study of control samples from healthy donors and cancer patients. Using immunoSEQ multiplex PCR, the repertoire was profiled, and TCRdb retains in-frame clones only, with some absent. Counted here are roughly 80,000 clones, around nine tenths occurring once; the ten biggest clones make up around 5.4%. Sequencing used blood. Receptors originate from a woman aged 45-59 years in good health. Both conserved end residues are part of each CDR3. D genes are given only for firm matches. Clone size is not always given. Where it is, it says once, few, many or a class for expanded clones.

v_call	d_call	clone_size	j_call	cdr3_nt	cdr3_aa
TRBV12-3/TRBV12-4	NA	once	TRBJ1-1	TGTGCCAGCAGTTTATCGGGGCTGGCTTTCTTT	CASSLSGLAFF
TRBV30	NA	NA	TRBJ2-5	TGTGCCTGGGTCTCTGGCGGGGAGGAGACCCAGTACTTC	CAWVSGGEETQYF
TRBV2	NA	NA	TRBJ1-4	TGTGCCAGCTCCAGGTCAACTAATGAAAAACTGTTTTTT	CASSRSTNEKLFF
TRBV5-1	NA	NA	TRBJ1-1	TGCGCCAGCAGCTTACTGGACAGATCCACTGAAGCTTTCTTT	CASSLLDRSTEAFF
TRBV5-6	TRBD2	NA	TRBJ2-3	TGTGCCAGCAGCTTAGGCGGGGGGACCGATACGCAGTATTTT	CASSLGGGTDTQYF
TRBV7-2	TRBD1	NA	TRBJ1-4	TGTGCCAGCAGCTCCAAAGGGACAGGGCCAGCTAATGAAAAACTGTTTTTT	CASSSKGTGPANEKLFF
TRBV9	NA	NA	TRBJ1-2	TGTGCCAGCAGGTCCCACTCCAGGCACAGGGCGGGTTATGGCTACACCTTC	CASRSHSRHRAGYGYTF
TRBV28	TRBD2	NA	TRBJ2-7	TGTGCCACCAGGGAGGAATACAGCGGGGGCTACGAGCAGTACTTC	CATREEYSGGYEQYF
TRBV7-2	NA	NA	TRBJ1-1	TGTGCCAGCAGCTTGGTCGGGAACACTGAAGCTTTCTTT	CASSLVGNTEAFF
TRBV6-4	NA	NA	TRBJ2-3	TGTGCCAGCAGTGCCGTAGGGGGCACAGATACGCAGTATTTT	CASSAVGGTDTQYF
TRBV4-2	TRBD1	many	TRBJ1-2	TGTGCCAGCAGCCACACAGCGACAGGGAATGGCTACACCTTC	CASSHTATGNGYTF
TRBV6-1	TRBD1	NA	TRBJ2-7	TGTGCCAGCAGTGACCCCCTACAGGGGACCAATAACTTC	CASSDPLQGTNNF
TRBV18	NA	NA	TRBJ2-5	TGTGCCAGCTCCCCCATTCCCCAAGAGACCCAGTACTTC	CASSPIPQETQYF
TRBV15	TRBD2	NA	TRBJ2-5	TGTGCCACCAGCAGAGAGCGGGGGGTAGAGACCCAGTACTTC	CATSRERGVETQYF
TRBV27	NA	NA	TRBJ1-2	TGTGCCAGCAGTATGCAGGGGTACGGCTACACCTTC	CASSMQGYGYTF
TRBV19	TRBD1	few	TRBJ2-3	TGTGCCAGTGGGTTCCAGGGGGTATCAGATACGCAGTATTTT	CASGFQGVSDTQYF
TRBV19	NA	NA	TRBJ2-7	TGTGCCAGTAGTATTGGGAGGGGGTTCGCCTACGAGCAGTACTTC	CASSIGRGFAYEQYF
TRBV5-8	NA	NA	TRBJ2-1	TGTGCCAGCAGCTTTCTCCGGACCGCGAGCTCCTACAATGAGCAGTTCTTC	CASSFLRTASSYNEQFF
TRBV15	TRBD2	NA	TRBJ2-3	TGTGCCACCAGCAGTCTGACTAGCGGGGGGCTAAACACAGATACGCAGTATTTT	CATSSLTSGGLNTDTQYF
TRBV23-1	TRBD1	NA	TRBJ2-3	TGCGCCAGCAGCCCCAGGTATAACAGGGGTAGCACAGATACGCAGTATTTT	CASSPRYNRGSTDTQYF
TRBV9	TRBD1	NA	TRBJ1-3	TGTGCCAGCAGCGTAGGATTACCGGGACAGTCTGGAAACACCATATATTTT	CASSVGLPGQSGNTIYF
TRBV2	TRBD1	once	TRBJ1-4	TGTGCCAGCAAGGGACAGCAGAATGAAAAACTGTTTTTT	CASKGQQNEKLFF
TRBV5-6	NA	NA	TRBJ2-3	TGTGCCAGCAGCCTTCTACGGGGGGCCCCGGATACGCAGTATTTT	CASSLLRGAPDTQYF
TRBV19	NA	NA	TRBJ1-2	TGTGCCAGTAGTACAAATTATGGCTACACCTTC	CASSTNYGYTF
TRBV5-1	NA	NA	TRBJ2-2	TGCGCCAGCAGCCTGCAACAGGGTACCGGGGAGCTGTTTTTT	CASSLQQGTGELFF
TRBV10-3	TRBD1	NA	TRBJ1-6	TGTGCCACGACGGGACAGGGGATTTCACCCCTCCACTTT	CATTGQGISPLHF
TRBV3-1/TRBV3-2	NA	NA	TRBJ1-1	TGTGCCAGCAGCCGTGGACAGTCGAACACTGAAGCTTTCTTT	CASSRGQSNTEAFF